This paragraph reports one TCR beta chain. Its antigen is not known. The J segment lost 5 bases and the V segment lost 7 bases, leaving 8 bases of the junction unmatched. Germline loops: CDR1 SQVTM, CDR2 ANQGSEA. The CDR3 totals 13 residues. It was with 60 Vbeta and 13 Jbeta primers that the PCR ran. As processed by the authors: Counted up in a later analysis, unique TCR beta chains came to some 82 million, with about 9.9 million shared. Measured with immunoSEQ multiplex PCR; TCRdb has only the in-frame clones, and not every one. The DNA was the basis for D and trimming; V, J and clone size are from that table. The repertoire holds 120,000 or so clones, with nearly 80% as singletons. The record originates from a study of cytomegalovirus exposure and HLA in healthy donors. The overall study: Sequencing of about 179 million T cells in an earlier analysis found 90 million to 120 million unique TCR beta sequences. Findings and caveats of the study: For most TCR beta V segments, an earlier analysis put the productive rate at about 90% or about 30% of the time. HLA alleles were associated with around 17,000 TCR beta sequences in a later analysis at 0.05 false discovery rate.

J is TRBJ1-5 and V is TRBV29-1, with TRBD1 matching over 7 bases. This TCR was sampled from a middle-aged woman in good health and CMV-seronegative. Input material: PBMCs. CDR3 bases: TGCAGCGCCTCGGACAGGCGCGATCAGCCCCAGCATTTT. Its translation: CSASDRRDQPQHF. Full variable domain (outside the CDR3, taken from reference TRBV29-1 and TRBJ1-5): SAVISQKPSRDICQRGTSLTIQCQVDSQVTMMFWYRQQPGQSLTLIATANQGSEATYESGFVIDKFPISRPNLTFSTLTVSNMSPEDSSIYLCSASDRRDQPQHFGDGTRLSIL.